These 6 T cell receptor beta chains came from one sample sequenced in a study of blood T cells in healthy people across ages. A second about 7 to 12 cycle PCR used barcoded and J-beta primers. TCRdb re-called the 5' RACE reads with MiXCR, one entry per CDR3 protein. The sample lists some 560,000 distinct CDR3 sequences, about 26% occurring once. The same sample was also used in a study of T cells of mothers and their children.

Material: blood. The receptor source for this set is a boy aged 2-9 years in good health.

The rearrangement uses TRBV12-3 or TRBV12-4 and TRBJ2-3, with a weak D call TRBD1 (5 bases). V was pared by 5 bases and J by 3 bases, with 9 bases between. The CDR3 runs to 13 residues. For the CDR3, the DNA is TGTGCCAGCAGTAACCGACAGACAGATACGCAGTATTTT. Its protein is CASSNRQTDTQYF.

This clonotype was seen more than once but under ten times. V and J are TRBV7-9 and TRBJ2-5; the D gene could be TRBD1 or TRBD2 (5 bases each). V was pared by 4 bases and J by 3 bases, with 15 bases between. CDR1 and CDR2 (germline): SEHNR, FQNEAQ (reference sequence). This CDR3 has 15 residues. CDR3: CASSSPGTSKETQYF. The CDR3 nucleotides are TGTGCCAGCAGCTCCCCGGGGACGAGCAAAGAGACCCAGTACTTC.

Ten or more counts support this clonotype. The V and J genes are TRBV7-3 and TRBJ1-1; D might be TRBD1 (6 bases). CDR1 and CDR2 (germline): SGHTA, FQGTGA. V was cut by 4 bases and J by 6 bases, with 12 bases left in between. The CDR3 consists of 13 residues. This CDR3 is CASSSTAGAEAFF. The CDR3 nucleotides read TGTGCCAGCAGCTCAACGGCAGGGGCTGAAGCTTTCTTT.

There are a few counts of this clonotype. This chain connects TRBV5-1 to TRBJ2-2; TRBD2 is a possible D gene (5 bases). Per germline, CDR1 SGHRS and CDR2 YFSETQ. Trimming left V 2 bases short and J 0 bases short, with 8 bases between. The CDR3 runs 15 residues. The CDR3 sequence is CASSLETTNTGELFF. DNA of the CDR3: TGCGCCAGCAGCTTAGAGACTACGAACACCGGGGAGCTGTTTTTT.

The chain is built from TRBV9 and TRBJ2-2, with a possible D match to TRBD2 (7 bases). Trimming pared 1 base from V and 2 bases from J, leaving 18 bases between. The V gene's germline CDR1 is SGDLS and CDR2 YYNGEE. The CDR3 has 18 amino acids. The CDR3 is CASSVSPRGGPNTGELFF. In DNA form, the CDR3 reads TGTGCCAGCAGCGTAAGCCCGAGGGGGGGACCCAACACCGGGGAGCTGTTTTTT.

A few counts support this clonotype. V and J are TRBV12-3 or TRBV12-4 and TRBJ2-5; 9 positions agree with TRBD2. The J segment lost 5 bases and the V segment lost 6 bases, leaving 7 bases of the junction unmatched. The CDR3 extends over 14 amino acids. In DNA, the CDR3 is TGTGCCAGCAGGTTCCAAGCGGGGGGTGAGACCCAGTACTTC. As protein: CASRFQAGGETQYF.